These 20 T cell receptor beta chains were sequenced from one sample in a study of blood T cell repertoires in COVID-19. Clones were sequenced by immunoSEQ multiplex PCR, and TCRdb holds only the in-frame ones, with some missing. The table shows about 300,000 clones, with around 90% occurring only once. Sequencing input: peripheral blood. The source of these receptors is a man between 18 and 35 years old who had recovered from COVID-19.

The V gene is TRBV25-1, the J gene TRBJ1-2; 11 nucleotides align to TRBD1. This CDR3 has 14 amino acids. The germline V gene encodes CDR1 MGHDK and CDR2 SYGVNS. V shed 7 bases, J shed 3 bases, and the junction held 4 bases outside the gene matches. The CDR3 loop is CASTRTGGDYGYTF. CDR3 DNA: TGTGCCAGCACTAGGACAGGGGGCGACTATGGCTACACCTTC.

The chain combines TRBV19 with TRBJ2-7; a possible D gene is TRBD1 (5 bases). V was clipped by 2 bases and J by 2 bases, with 7 bases between them. There are 13 residues in the CDR3. Germline V lookup: CDR1 LNHDA, CDR2 SQIVND (reference sequence). For the CDR3, the DNA is TGTGCCAGTAGTATACAGGGAACCTACGAGCAGTACTTC. Translating it yields CASSIQGTYEQYF.

This clone was picked up one time. This sequence joins TRBV5-5 and TRBJ1-1; 8 bases map to TRBD1. CDR3 size: 15 residues. Germline CDR1 and CDR2: SGHKS and YYEKEE (reference sequence). With 3 bases clipped from V and 6 bases from J, the junction kept 10 bases outside the gene matches. The CDR3 is CASSWTGNSIPEAFF. Written as DNA, the CDR3 is TGTGCCAGCAGCTGGACAGGGAACTCTATCCCTGAAGCTTTCTTT.

The gene calls are TRBV2 and TRBJ1-2; no reliable D call. Per germline, CDR1 SNHLY and CDR2 FYNNEI. The CDR3 spans 12 residues. The V end was cut by 2 bases, the J end by 7 bases, with 8 bases between. The CDR3: CASSELPGGYTF. CDR3 nucleotides: TGTGCCAGCAGTGAACTCCCGGGTGGCTACACCTTC. The full variable domain, in which reference TRBV2 and TRBJ1-2 provide the parts outside the CDR3, is EPEVTQTPSHQVTQMGQEVILRCVPISNHLYFYWYRQILGQKVEFLVSFYNNEISEKSEIFDDQFSVERPDGSNFTLKIRSTKLEDSAMYFCASSELPGGYTFGSGTRLTVV.

The gene calls are TRBV5-1 and TRBJ2-2; tentative D call: TRBD2 (6 bases). The CDR3 covers 14 residues. Germline lookup yields CDR1 SGHRS and CDR2 YFSETQ. The V and J ends lost 0 bases and 8 bases respectively, with 11 bases between them. CDR3 DNA sequence: TGCGCCAGCAGCTTGGGACTAGTCGAAGGGGAGCTGTTTTTT. It codes for CASSLGLVEGELFF. The variable domain in full, completed from reference TRBV5-1 and TRBJ2-2, reads KAGVTQTPRYLIKTRGQQVTLSCSPISGHRSVSWYQQTPGQGLQFLFEYFSETQRNKGNFPGRFSGRQFSNSRSEMNVSTLELGDSALYLCASSLGLVEGELFFGEGSRLTVL.

The chain employs TRBV29-1 and TRBJ2-3; no firm D call. V lost 6 bases to trimming and J lost 2 bases, with 9 bases between them. CDR3 length: 12 amino acids. Looked up from germline, CDR1 is SQVTM and CDR2 is ANQGSEA. This CDR3 is CSVSSTTDTQYF. The CDR3 DNA reads as TGCAGCGTGTCCTCTACCACAGATACGCAGTATTTT.

The chain joins TRBV10-3 to TRBJ2-7; TRBD2 matches at 8 bases. Per germline, CDR1 ENHRY and CDR2 SYGVKD. Germline trimming cut 4 bases from V and 0 bases from J; bases unmatched to any gene: 8. The CDR3 loop spans 16 amino acids. This CDR3 is CAISGDSGIFSYEQYF. As DNA, the CDR3 is TGTGCCATCAGTGGGGATAGCGGGATTTTCTCCTACGAGCAGTACTTC.

The chain links TRBV4-3 to TRBJ1-4, with TRBD1 identical over 7 bases. CDR3 size: 16 residues. The germline V gene has CDR1 LGHNA and CDR2 YSLEER. Germline trimming cut 0 bases from V and 4 bases from J; bases unmatched to any gene: 5. CDR3 DNA: TGCGCCAGCAGCCAAGATACAGGGGCGAGTAATGAAAAACTGTTTTTT. This gives the protein CASSQDTGASNEKLFF.

In its sample, this clone was seen a few times. The chain uses TRBV9 and TRBJ1-3, with D uncertain. V was clipped by 3 bases and J by 0 bases, with 10 bases between them. Germline values: CDR1 SGDLS, CDR2 YYNGEE. This CDR3 contains 15 residues. The CDR3 DNA sequence: TGTGCCAGCAGCGATACAGATTACTCTGGAAACACCATATATTTT. It specifies CASSDTDYSGNTIYF.

V gene TRBV6-5 combines with J gene TRBJ2-1; 11 bases are a match to TRBD2. The CDR3 has 15 amino acids. Germline CDR1 is MNHEY and CDR2 is SVGAGI. The ends lost 4 bases at V and 7 bases at J; junction bases unmatched: 6. The CDR3 sequence: CASSLTSGVGNEQFF. DNA for the CDR3: TGTGCCAGCAGTTTGACTAGCGGGGTTGGGAATGAGCAGTTCTTC.

The chain recombines TRBV5-1 with TRBJ2-7; 7 bases map to TRBD1. The length of the CDR3 is 15 residues. Unmatched junction bases numbered 6, after V lost 0 bases and J lost 3 bases. Germline V gene sequence: CDR1 SGHRS, CDR2 YFSETQ. The CDR3 loop is CASSLDGTDYYEQYF. CDR3 in DNA: TGCGCCAGCAGCTTGGATGGGACAGATTACTACGAGCAGTACTTC.

This chain connects TRBV5-1 to TRBJ1-1; weak D call: TRBD1 (6 bases). This CDR3 is built from 14 residues. Deletions cut 4 bases from V and 1 base from J, with 11 bases between. Germline V gene data show CDR1 as SGHRS and CDR2 as YFSETQ. CDR3 sequence: CASSEQGTNTEAFF. Here the CDR3 DNA reads TGCGCCAGCAGCGAACAGGGTACGAACACTGAAGCTTTCTTT.

The count of this clone is one. The chain is built from TRBV6-6 and TRBJ2-7; D gene unclear. This CDR3 comprises 15 residues. CDR1 and CDR2 from the germline V gene are MNHNY and SVGAGI (reference sequence). Deletions cut 1 base from V and 2 bases from J, with 12 bases between. The CDR3 region is CASSYFSGLPYEQYF. CDR3 DNA: TGTGCCAGCAGTTACTTCTCGGGTCTCCCCTACGAGCAGTACTTC.

The chain couples TRBV7-9 to TRBJ2-7; 8 nucleotides align to TRBD1. The V and J ends lost 4 bases and 5 bases, in that order; junction bases with no gene match: 10. The germline gives CDR1 SEHNR, CDR2 FQNEAQ (reference sequence). This CDR3 has 15 amino acids. The chain's CDR3 is CASSSSGTGTHEQYF. The DNA of the CDR3 is TGTGCCAGCAGCTCCTCCGGGACAGGCACCCACGAGCAGTACTTC.

This clone was counted a single time. The V gene is TRBV5-1, the J gene TRBJ1-1; 7 nucleotides agree with TRBD1. With V trimmed by 4 bases and J by 4 bases, 10 bases remained unmatched. Germline loops: CDR1 SGHRS, CDR2 YFSETQ. The length of the CDR3 is 15 residues. CDR3 residues: CASSPTQGGVTEAFF. DNA of the CDR3: TGCGCCAGCAGCCCAACCCAGGGGGGAGTCACTGAAGCTTTCTTT.

V and J are TRBV7-9 and TRBJ2-7; weak D call: TRBD1 (6 bases). The CDR3 consists of 14 residues. Trimming took off 5 bases at V and 5 bases at J, with 16 bases between the two ends. CDR1 and CDR2 from the germline V gene are SEHNR and FQNEAQ (reference sequence). Here the CDR3 DNA reads TGTGCCAGCAGCCCTAAGGACAGTAAGAACGAGCAGTACTTC. Protein: CASSPKDSKNEQYF.

This CDR3 is CASSIPGGKGDTQYF. The CDR3 region has the DNA TGTGCCAGCAGCATCCCGGGCGGGAAGGGGGATACGCAGTATTTT. The chain is built from TRBV7-9 and TRBJ2-3; tentative D call: TRBD2 (6 bases). V was trimmed by 5 bases and J by 6 bases, leaving 18 bases between them. This CDR3 is 15 amino acids long. In germline, CDR1 is SEHNR, CDR2 FQNEAQ (reference sequence).

The chain carries TRBV7-8 and TRBJ1-4; TRBD1 aligns across 12 bases. V lost 5 bases and J lost 13; bases outside the gene matches: 14. This CDR3 has 16 residues. The germline gives CDR1 SGHVS, CDR2 FQNEAQ. The CDR3 DNA reads TGTGCCAGCAGCCCCCGGGGGCCGGGACAGGGGGCTGGACTGTTTTTT. Protein sequence: CASSPRGPGQGAGLFF. Variable domain in full (rest from reference TRBV7-8 and TRBJ1-4): GAGVSQSPRYKVAKRGQDVALRCDPISGHVSLFWYQQALGQGPEFLTYFQNEAQLDKSGLPSDRFFAERPEGSVSTLKIQRTQQEDSAVYLCASSPRGPGQGAGLFFGSGTQLSVL.

The chain joins TRBV9 to TRBJ2-3; D call uncertain. Germline-derived CDR1 and CDR2 are SGDLS and YYNGEE. Trimming took off 4 bases at V and 0 bases at J, with 15 bases between the two ends. This CDR3 spans 16 amino acids. Written as DNA, the CDR3 is TGTGCCAGCAGCCCCCCCCCGGGTAGGAGCACAGATACGCAGTATTTT. It is translated as CASSPPPGRSTDTQYF.

The chain employs TRBV18 and TRBJ2-7; D unresolved. Germline loops: CDR1 KGHSH, CDR2 LQKENI. V dropped 2 bases and J dropped 2 bases, with 7 bases sitting between them. CDR3 length: 13 residues. Written as DNA, the CDR3 is TGTGCCAGCTCACCAGAGCTAACCTACGAGCAGTACTTC. It yields the protein CASSPELTYEQYF.